This T cell receptor beta chain was captured in a study of blood T cell repertoires in COVID-19. Turning to the study itself: Whether acute or convalescent, the COVID-19 samples came from the United States, Italy and Spain. T cells, B-cell-depleted T cells, or PBMCs supplied cDNA or gDNA.

In the original analysis: Reference gene primer amplification yielded estimated nucleated cell counts. Clones were sequenced by immunoSEQ multiplex PCR, and TCRdb holds only the in-frame ones, with some missing. The V and J calls and the clone size are those of that table, but D and trimming were determined from the DNA. This sample has 150,000 to 200,000 clones, with roughly 88% found just once. Researchers sorted participants into cohorts using their self-reported clinical history. This clone is a singleton in its sample. The clonotype comes from a woman aged 30 to 39 who had recovered from COVID-19. What was sequenced was PBMCs or T cells enriched from blood (not recorded which).

In DNA, the CDR3 is TGTGCCAGCAGTTTGGGCGGGGGCACTGAAGCTTTCTTT. Encoded protein: CASSLGGGTEAFF. This rearrangement joins TRBV12-3 or TRBV12-4 to TRBJ1-1, with D possibly TRBD1 on 5 matching bases. The ends were cut back, 3 bases at V and 4 bases at J, with 9 bases in the middle. This CDR3 has 13 amino acids.